Below, 21 T cell receptor beta chains from the same sample are listed, as sequenced in a study of T cell responses to AZD1222 COVID-19 vaccine. TCRdb's copy holds only in-frame clones and misses some; the assay was immunoSEQ multiplex PCR. Of roughly 80,000 clones detected, roughly 88% appear once; the ten largest clones hold about 5%. This specimen consisted of peripheral blood, obtained on day 0 of MenACWY control vaccination. These receptors came from an adult in good health.

The V and J genes are TRBV4-1 and TRBJ2-3; D perhaps matches TRBD2 (5 bases). The CDR3 has 16 residues. Germline V gene data show CDR1 as MGHRA and CDR2 as YSYEKL. Trimming removed 1 base from V and 6 bases from J, with 17 bases in between. CDR3 amino acids: CASSQGTRHPSDTQYF. For the CDR3, the DNA is TGCGCCAGCAGCCAAGGGACTCGTCACCCTTCGGATACGCAGTATTTT.

In this sample, this clone turned up once. This chain joins TRBV2 and TRBJ1-6; no firm D call. The V gene lost 4 bases and the J gene lost 7 bases, with 11 bases spanning the gap. The CDR3 runs 14 residues. In germline, CDR1 is SNHLY, CDR2 FYNNEI. For the CDR3, the DNA is TGTGCCAGCAGTGGTTTTAGAAGAAATTCACCCCTCCACTTT. It yields the protein CASSGFRRNSPLHF.

This clone was seen just once. The rearrangement uses TRBV7-2 and TRBJ2-3, with TRBD2 matching 11 bases. This CDR3 is 16 amino acids long. The V gene end was trimmed by 4 bases and the J gene end by 2 bases; junction bases not matched to a gene: 5. The V gene's germline CDR1 is SGHTA and CDR2 FQGNSA. The CDR3 sequence is CASSSIAGGYTDTQYF. DNA of the CDR3: TGTGCCAGCAGCTCCATAGCGGGGGGGTACACAGATACGCAGTATTTT.

CDR3 nucleotides: TGTGCCAGCAGCGTACGACTAGCGGGGGGGAGCACAGATACGCAGTATTTT. The encoded protein is CASSVRLAGGSTDTQYF. The rearrangement joins TRBV9 to TRBJ2-3; the match to TRBD2 covers 14 bases. The CDR3 length is 17 residues. Germline V lookup: CDR1 SGDLS, CDR2 YYNGEE. The junction had 1 base not matched to a gene; V was cut back by 1 base and J by 0 bases.

This chain joins TRBV3-1 (or the pseudogene TRBV3-2) and TRBJ1-1; D is unclear. V lost 0 bases, J lost 0 bases, and 8 bases lay in between. The CDR3 is made up of 15 amino acids. Looked up from germline, CDR1 is LGHDT and CDR2 is YNNKEL (reference sequence). In DNA, the CDR3 is TGTGCCAGCAGCCAAGAGTCCAGACTGAACACTGAAGCTTTCTTT. It yields the protein CASSQESRLNTEAFF.

The genes are TRBV5-1 and TRBJ1-2; 8 positions agree with TRBD1. Looked up from germline, CDR1 is SGHRS and CDR2 is YFSETQ. With 5 bases clipped from V and 6 bases from J, the junction kept 9 bases outside the gene matches. The CDR3 consists of 14 residues. CDR3 residues: CASSEITGGNGYTF. Here the CDR3 DNA reads TGCGCCAGCAGTGAGATAACAGGGGGTAATGGCTACACCTTC.

The chain carries TRBV6-5 and TRBJ1-1, with a tentative D call TRBD1 (6 bases). Germline V gene data show CDR1 as MNHEY and CDR2 as SVGAGI. This CDR3 contains 14 residues. V was pared by 4 bases and J by 4 bases, with 13 bases between. The CDR3 bases are TGTGCCAGCAGTTCCCAGGGACAAGGCACTGAAGCTTTCTTT. This sequence encodes CASSSQGQGTEAFF.

The rearrangement links TRBV2 to TRBJ2-2; D possibly corresponds to TRBD1 (5 bases). This CDR3 contains 15 residues. Trimming cost V 2 bases and J 4 bases, with 11 bases left between them. From germline, CDR1 is SNHLY and CDR2 FYNNEI. CDR3 sequence: CASSESRASTGELFF. The CDR3 DNA reads TGTGCCAGCAGTGAATCCAGGGCCTCCACCGGGGAGCTGTTTTTT.

The rearrangement joins TRBV14 to TRBJ1-5; D gene ambiguous. The germline V and J ends were trimmed by 3 bases and 0 bases, with 12 bases remaining between them. This CDR3 is built from 16 residues. Germline V gives CDR1 SGHDN, CDR2 FVKESK. This CDR3 is CASSQKWQDSNQPQHF. The CDR3 DNA is TGTGCCAGCAGCCAGAAGTGGCAGGATAGCAATCAGCCCCAGCATTTT.

This clone came up once. The rearrangement joins TRBV7-8 to TRBJ1-5; D unclear. The V end was cut by 0 bases, the J end by 2 bases, with 14 bases between. Germline V gene data show CDR1 as SGHVS and CDR2 as FQNEAQ. The length of the CDR3 is 17 residues. CDR3 coding DNA: TGTGCCAGCAGCTTAGCTGGTGGGGTTGGCGGCAATCAGCCCCAGCATTTT. This sequence encodes CASSLAGGVGGNQPQHF.

The chain employs TRBV5-5 and TRBJ1-5; TRBD1 is a possible D gene (6 bases). The CDR3 consists of 14 residues. Germline CDR1 and CDR2: SGHKS and YYEKEE (reference sequence). Trimming stripped 5 bases from V and 2 bases from J, with 11 bases between. DNA of the CDR3: TGTGCCAGCAGTGTAAGGACAGGCAATCAGCCCCAGCATTTT. The encoded protein is CASSVRTGNQPQHF.

This clone was recorded a few times. The chain joins TRBV18 to TRBJ1-2, with 9 bases fitting TRBD1. V lost 5 bases, J lost 5 bases, and 6 bases stayed unmatched. This CDR3 is 14 amino acids long. Germline-derived CDR1 and CDR2 are KGHSH and LQKENI. CDR3 amino acids: CASSSDRGGYGYTF. As DNA, the CDR3 is TGTGCCAGCTCATCGGACAGGGGTGGTTATGGCTACACCTTC. The complete variable domain, with remaining parts taken from reference TRBV18 and TRBJ1-2, reads NAGVMQNPRHLVRRRGQEARLRCSPMKGHSHVYWYRQLPEEGLKFMVYLQKENIIDESGMPKERFSAEFPKEGPSILRIQQVVRGDSAAYFCASSSDRGGYGYTFGSGTRLTVV.

Written as DNA, the CDR3 is TGTGCCAGCAGCCAATTCTCTGGGACAGGGGGCTATGGCTACACCTTC. This codes for CASSQFSGTGGYGYTF. The chain carries TRBV3-1 (or the pseudogene TRBV3-2) and TRBJ1-2; 11 nucleotides agree with TRBD1. Germline V CDR1 and CDR2: LGHDT, YNNKEL (reference sequence). With V trimmed by 2 bases and J by 4 bases, 6 bases remained unmatched. The CDR3 runs 16 residues.

This chain links TRBV6-5 with TRBJ2-3, with 13 bases identical to TRBD2. From germline, CDR1 is MNHEY and CDR2 SVGAGI. The CDR3 consists of 16 residues. J gave up 4 bases and V 2 bases, and 3 bases lay outside the gene matches. The CDR3 reads CASSYALAGGPDTQYF. For the CDR3, the DNA is TGTGCCAGCAGTTACGCACTAGCGGGGGGGCCAGATACGCAGTATTTT.

V and J are TRBV7-2 and TRBJ1-3, with D unclear. Trimming removed 5 bases at V and 0 bases at J, with 20 bases between. This CDR3 is built from 18 residues. CDR1 SGHTA and CDR2 FQGNSA come from the germline V gene. CDR3 bases: TGTGCCAGCAGCCGCGGGAGCGGATACGGAAGCTCTGGAAACACCATATATTTT. Amino acid sequence: CASSRGSGYGSSGNTIYF. The complete variable domain, with remaining parts taken from reference TRBV7-2 and TRBJ1-3, reads GAGVSQSPSNKVTEKGKDVELRCDPISGHTALYWYRQSLGQGLEFLIYFQGNSAPDKSGLPSDRFSAERTGGSVSTLTIQRTQQEDSAVYLCASSRGSGYGSSGNTIYFGEGSWLTVV.

CDR3 DNA sequence: TGTGCCAGCAGCCAGATGACCGGACAGGGTCAAGAGACCCAGTACTTC. Translated, it gives CASSQMTGQGQETQYF. The chain employs TRBV14 and TRBJ2-5, with TRBD1 matching over 8 bases. This CDR3 has 16 amino acids. Germline V gene sequence: CDR1 SGHDN, CDR2 FVKESK. V was pared by 3 bases and J by 2 bases, with 8 bases of the junction left unmatched.

The V gene is TRBV6-5, the J gene TRBJ1-2, with D unclear. CDR3 length equals 15 residues. Germline CDR1 and CDR2: MNHEY and SVGAGI. The V and J ends lost 6 bases and 4 bases respectively, with 18 bases between them. The CDR3 loop is CASRVTDLDVYGYTF. The CDR3 coding sequence is TGTGCCAGCAGAGTTACCGATCTGGATGTCTATGGCTACACCTTC.

The gene calls are TRBV27 and TRBJ1-2; D ambiguous. Per germline, CDR1 MNHEY and CDR2 SMNVEV (reference sequence). The CDR3 totals 13 residues. The V end lost 5 bases, the J end lost 2 bases, and 9 bases lay between the germline ends. CDR3 amino acids: CASSPRLNYGYTF. In DNA form, the CDR3 reads TGTGCCAGCAGTCCGAGGTTAAACTATGGCTACACCTTC.

The chain uses TRBV6-5 and TRBJ2-2, with a tentative D call TRBD2 (6 bases). The CDR3 runs 15 residues. Germline loops: CDR1 MNHEY, CDR2 SVGAGI. V was clipped by 2 bases and J by 5 bases, with 12 bases between them. In DNA form, the CDR3 reads TGTGCCAGCAGTTACGCGCCAGGAGGGACCGGGGAGCTGTTTTTT. It yields the protein CASSYAPGGTGELFF.

This clone was picked up a small number of times. The chain links TRBV5-1 to TRBJ2-7; no firm D call. The CDR3 consists of 13 residues. CDR1 and CDR2 from the germline V gene are SGHRS and YFSETQ. Trimming cost V 1 base and J 2 bases, with 7 bases left between them. CDR3 region: CASSLSQAYEQYF. CDR3 sequence (DNA): TGCGCCAGCAGCTTGTCCCAAGCCTACGAGCAGTACTTC.

This clone was observed once. J is TRBJ1-2 and V is TRBV6-2 or TRBV6-3; maybe TRBD1 (5 bases). The CDR3 is 16 residues long. The germline V gene has CDR1 MNHEY and CDR2 SVGEGT. V was shortened by 0 bases and J by 0 bases, with 11 bases between the two germline ends. The CDR3 sequence: CASSYSIGTANYGYTF. The CDR3 region has the DNA TGTGCCAGCAGTTACTCCATTGGGACGGCTAACTATGGCTACACCTTC.